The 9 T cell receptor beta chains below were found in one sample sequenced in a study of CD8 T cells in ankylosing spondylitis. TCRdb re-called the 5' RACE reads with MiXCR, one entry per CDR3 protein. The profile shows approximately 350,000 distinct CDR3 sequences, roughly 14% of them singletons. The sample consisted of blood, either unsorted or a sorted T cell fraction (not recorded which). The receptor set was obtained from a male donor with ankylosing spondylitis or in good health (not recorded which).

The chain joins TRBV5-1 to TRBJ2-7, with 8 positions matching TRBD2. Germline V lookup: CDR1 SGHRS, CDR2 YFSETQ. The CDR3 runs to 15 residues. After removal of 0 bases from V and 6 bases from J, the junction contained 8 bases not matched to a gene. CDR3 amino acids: CASSLDSGLVGEQYF. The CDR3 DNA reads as TGCGCCAGCAGCTTGGATTCGGGACTAGTAGGCGAGCAGTACTTC.

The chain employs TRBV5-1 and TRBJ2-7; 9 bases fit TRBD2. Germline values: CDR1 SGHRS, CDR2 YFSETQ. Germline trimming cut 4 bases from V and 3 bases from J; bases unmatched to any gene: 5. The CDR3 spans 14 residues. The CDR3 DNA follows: TGCGCCAGCAGCCCGGCGGGGGGGGACTACGAGCAGTACTTC. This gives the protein CASSPAGGDYEQYF.

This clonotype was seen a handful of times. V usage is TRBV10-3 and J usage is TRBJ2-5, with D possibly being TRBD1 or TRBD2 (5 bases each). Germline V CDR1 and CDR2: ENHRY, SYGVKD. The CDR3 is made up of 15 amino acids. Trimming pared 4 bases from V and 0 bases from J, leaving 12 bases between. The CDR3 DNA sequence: TGTGCCATCAGTGGATCGGGACGGAACCAAGAGACCCAGTACTTC. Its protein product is CAISGSGRNQETQYF.

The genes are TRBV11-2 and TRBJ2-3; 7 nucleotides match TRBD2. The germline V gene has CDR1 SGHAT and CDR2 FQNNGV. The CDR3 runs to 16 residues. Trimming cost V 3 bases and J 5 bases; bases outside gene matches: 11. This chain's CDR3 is CASSLSRAGEVDTQYF. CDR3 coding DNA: TGTGCCAGCAGCTTGTCGAGGGCGGGAGAGGTAGATACGCAGTATTTT.

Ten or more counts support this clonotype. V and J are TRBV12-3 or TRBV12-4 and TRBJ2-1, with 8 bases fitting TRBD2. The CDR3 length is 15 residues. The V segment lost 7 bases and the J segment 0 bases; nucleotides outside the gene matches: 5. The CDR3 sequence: CASNGGGVSYNEQFF. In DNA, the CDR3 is TGTGCCAGCAACGGGGGGGGGGTCTCCTACAATGAGCAGTTCTTC.

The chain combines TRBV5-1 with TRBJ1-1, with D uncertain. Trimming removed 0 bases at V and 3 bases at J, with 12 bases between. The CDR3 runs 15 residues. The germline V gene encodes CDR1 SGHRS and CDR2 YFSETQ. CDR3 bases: TGCGCCAGCAGCTTGGGGGCGCAAATCTACACTGAAGCTTTCTTT. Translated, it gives CASSLGAQIYTEAFF.

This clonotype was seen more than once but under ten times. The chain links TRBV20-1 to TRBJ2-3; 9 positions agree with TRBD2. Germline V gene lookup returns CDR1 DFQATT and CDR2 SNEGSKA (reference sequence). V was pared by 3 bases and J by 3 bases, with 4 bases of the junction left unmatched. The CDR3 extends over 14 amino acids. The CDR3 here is CSASSGSGTDTQYF. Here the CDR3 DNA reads TGCAGTGCTAGTAGCGGGAGCGGGACAGATACGCAGTATTTT.

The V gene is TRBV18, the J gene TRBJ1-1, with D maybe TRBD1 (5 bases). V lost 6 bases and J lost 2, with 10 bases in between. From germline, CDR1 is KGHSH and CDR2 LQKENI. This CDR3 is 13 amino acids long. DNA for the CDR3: TGTGCCAGCTCGGGGACGGAAAACACTGAAGCTTTCTTT. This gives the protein CASSGTENTEAFF.

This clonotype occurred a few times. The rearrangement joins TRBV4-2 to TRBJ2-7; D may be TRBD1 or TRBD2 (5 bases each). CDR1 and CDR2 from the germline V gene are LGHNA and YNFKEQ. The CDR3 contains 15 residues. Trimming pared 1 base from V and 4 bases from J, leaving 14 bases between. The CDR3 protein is CASSQAGAGGYEQYF. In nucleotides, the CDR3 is TGTGCCAGCAGCCAAGCCGGGGCCGGCGGGTACGAGCAGTACTTC.